This entry features one T cell receptor (beta chain) sequence. The entry originates in a study of T cells in Graves' hyperthyroidism and ophthalmopathy. Fresh 10 ml peripheral blood yielded PBMCs. CDR3 length: 15 amino acids. V was shortened by 8 bases and J by 1 base, with 17 bases between the two germline ends. The V gene's germline CDR1 is ENHRY and CDR2 SYGVKD. TCR beta CDR3 regions were amplified from RNA transcripts. The study used the HTBI primer set for a first-round RT-PCR of the TCR CDR3. TCRdb re-analysed the multiplex PCR reads in MiXCR, keeping a single row per CDR3 protein. The data contain about 520,000 distinct CDR3 sequences, approximately 25% of them singletons.

The receptor was derived from a woman in her 30s with Graves' ophthalmopathy. Material for sequencing was blood. J is TRBJ1-1 and V is TRBV10-3; a possible D gene is TRBD1 (5 bases). The CDR3 sequence: CAIGDSGRKNTEAFF. The CDR3 DNA is TGTGCCATCGGGGACTCGGGACGGAAGAACACTGAAGCTTTCTTT.